What follows is one TCR beta chain and its context. Trimming cost V 7 bases and J 2 bases; bases outside gene matches: 9. This CDR3 spans 15 amino acids. Germline values: CDR1 SGHRS, CDR2 YFSETQ. This record comes from a study of blood T cells in healthy people across ages. Primers used in a second PCR of roughly 6 to 11 cycles were a sample-barcoded 5' primer and a J-beta primer mix. TCRdb reanalysed the 5' RACE reads using MiXCR and keeps one entry per CDR3 protein. The data hold roughly 2 million distinct CDR3 sequences, with around 50% observed a single time. The sequence came from a woman between 40 and 50 years old in good health. This sequence joins TRBV5-1 and TRBJ2-5; 9 bases are a match to TRBD2. The sample was blood. The CDR3 region is CASAGTSMSQETQYF. The CDR3 nucleotides read TGCGCCAGCGCCGGGACTAGCATGTCGCAAGAGACCCAGTACTTC.